These T cell receptor beta chains were read from a single sample in a study of cytomegalovirus exposure and HLA in healthy donors. TCRdb's copy holds only in-frame clones and misses some; the assay was immunoSEQ multiplex PCR. This sample has approximately 190,000 clones; more than 75% occur once, and the top ten carry less than 8.5%. Sequencing was carried out using PBMCs. The receptors originated from a man aged 18 to 29 in good health and CMV-seropositive. The CDR3 runs from the conserved cysteine through the conserved F or W. A D gene is named only where the DNA matches it firmly. Clone size, where shown, is once, few, many, or a class for clones that have expanded.

TRBJ2-2	TRBV28	TRBD1	.	CASLDRVAGELFF	TGTGCCAGCCTCGACAGGGTGGCCGGGGAGCTGTTTTTT
TRBJ2-1	TRBV25-1	.	few	CASSEGGTNEQFF	TGTGCCAGCAGTGAAGGCGGGACCAATGAGCAGTTCTTC
TRBJ2-7	TRBV7-2	TRBD2	.	CASRKREAYEQYF	TGTGCCAGCAGAAAGCGGGAAGCCTACGAGCAGTACTTC
TRBJ2-7	TRBV30	.	.	CAWSVPSAGRYEQYF	TGTGCCTGGAGTGTACCATCCGCGGGAAGGTACGAGCAGTACTTC
TRBJ1-1	TRBV2	.	.	CASPDRNTEAFF	TGTGCCAGCCCGGACAGGAACACTGAAGCTTTCTTT
TRBJ1-3	TRBV27	TRBD1	.	CASSLGGQSSGNTIYF	TGTGCCAGCAGTTTAGGGGGACAGTCCTCTGGAAACACCATATATTTT
TRBJ2-2	TRBV9	TRBD1	once	CASSLGTGLGELFF	TGTGCCAGCAGCCTTGGGACAGGGCTCGGGGAGCTGTTTTTT
TRBJ2-7	TRBV28	.	.	CASSLSADYEQYF	TGTGCCAGCAGTTTATCCGCAGACTACGAGCAGTACTTC
TRBJ2-1	TRBV5-6	.	.	CASSRLEEQFF	TGTGCCAGCAGTCGACTGGAGGAGCAGTTCTTC
TRBJ1-5	TRBV5-5	.	.	CASSLKGGNNQPQHF	TGTGCCAGCAGCCTCAAAGGGGGTAACAATCAGCCCCAGCATTTT
TRBJ2-1	TRBV11-3	.	.	CASSRSGRDYNEQFF	TGTGCCAGCAGCCGTAGCGGTAGAGACTACAATGAGCAGTTCTTC
TRBJ2-3	TRBV5-4	TRBD2	few	CASGLAISTDTQYF	TGTGCCAGCGGACTAGCGATTAGCACAGATACGCAGTATTTT
TRBJ2-3	TRBV7-8	.	.	CASSEWGRTDTQYF	TGTGCCAGCAGCGAATGGGGGCGCACAGATACGCAGTATTTT
TRBJ2-7	TRBV19	TRBD2	.	CASSPTGGGSYEQYF	TGTGCCAGTAGTCCGACCGGGGGGGGCTCCTACGAGCAGTACTTC
TRBJ2-1	TRBV28	TRBD1	.	CASSRRTGIPNEQFF	TGTGCCAGCAGTCGGCGGACAGGGATCCCCAATGAGCAGTTCTTC
TRBJ1-1	TRBV5-8	.	.	CASRWRGGNTEAFF	TGTGCCAGCAGATGGAGGGGAGGGAACACTGAAGCTTTCTTT
TRBJ2-3	TRBV27	TRBD2	.	CASSLRTSGGRSDTQYF	TGTGCCAGCAGTTTAAGGACTAGCGGGGGGCGGTCAGATACGCAGTATTTT
TRBJ1-5	TRBV28	.	.	CASSPTSRQPQHF	TGTGCCAGCAGCCCCACGAGCCGGCAGCCCCAGCATTTT
TRBJ2-5	TRBV7-9	.	.	CASSSRQETQYF	TGTGCCAGCAGCTCCCGTCAGGAGACCCAGTACTTC
TRBJ2-6	TRBV27	.	.	CASSLTWQNSGANVLTF	TGTGCCAGCAGTTTAACATGGCAAAACTCTGGGGCCAACGTCCTGACTTTC
TRBJ2-7	TRBV7-8	TRBD2	.	CASSGSRGARNEQYF	TGTGCCAGCAGCGGTTCGCGGGGGGCTCGGAACGAGCAGTACTTC
TRBJ1-5	TRBV6-5	.	.	CASSYPDSFNQPQHF	TGTGCCAGCAGTTACCCCGACAGCTTCAATCAGCCCCAGCATTTT
TRBJ2-3	TRBV5-1	.	few	CASSLRNLGQDTQYF	TGCGCCAGCAGCTTGAGAAATCTGGGGCAGGATACGCAGTATTTT
TRBJ2-1	TRBV30	.	.	CAWSPGVGEQFF	TGTGCCTGGAGTCCGGGGGTGGGTGAGCAGTTCTTC
TRBJ2-7	TRBV5-6	.	few	CASSFIKSQGLPYEQYF	TGTGCCAGCAGCTTTATTAAGTCCCAGGGGCTCCCCTACGAGCAGTACTTC
TRBJ1-4	TRBV27	.	.	CASSLREGEKLFF	TGTGCCAGCAGTTTAAGGGAGGGTGAAAAACTGTTTTTT